The 7 T cell receptor beta chains below come from one sample, sequenced in a study of blood T cell repertoires in COVID-19. Profiling relied on immunoSEQ multiplex PCR, and the TCRdb table lists in-frame clones only, not all of them. Among 330,000 or so clones listed, about nine tenths were seen once. Sample: peripheral blood. These receptors all come from a man aged 30-40 years with COVID-19, enrolled during active disease.

This clone was observed a few times. V and J are TRBV2 and TRBJ1-2; a possible D gene is TRBD1 (5 bases). Germline V lookup: CDR1 SNHLY, CDR2 FYNNEI. V was clipped by 4 bases and J by 4 bases, with 10 bases between them. There are 13 residues in the CDR3. The DNA of the CDR3 is TGTGCCAGCAGTGGGAGCGGGACCTATGGCTACACCTTC. Residues: CASSGSGTYGYTF.

This chain uses TRBV10-3 with TRBJ1-6; weak D call: TRBD1 (6 bases). This CDR3 comprises 14 residues. Trimming took off 4 bases at V and 7 bases at J, with 11 bases between the two ends. Germline-derived CDR1 and CDR2 are ENHRY and SYGVKD. CDR3 protein: CAISVGQPNSPLHF. In DNA form, the CDR3 reads TGTGCCATCAGTGTCGGACAGCCAAATTCACCCCTCCACTTT.

The J gene is TRBJ2-1, the V gene TRBV6-6; TRBD2 agrees at 7 bases. This CDR3 contains 15 residues. J gave up 3 bases and V 2 bases, and 4 bases lay outside the gene matches. The germline gives CDR1 MNHNY, CDR2 SVGAGI (reference sequence). For the CDR3, the DNA is TGTGCCAGCAGTTACGCGCCGGGGGGCTACAATGAGCAGTTCTTC. It translates to CASSYAPGGYNEQFF.

This chain uses TRBV14 with TRBJ1-1; TRBD1 agrees at 9 bases. The CDR3 contains 18 residues. In germline, CDR1 is SGHDN, CDR2 FVKESK. The V segment lost 6 bases and the J segment 0 bases; nucleotides outside the gene matches: 14. The CDR3 loop reads CASSPYRGRSFMNTEAFF. The CDR3 nucleotides read TGTGCCAGCAGTCCATACAGGGGGCGATCCTTCATGAACACTGAAGCTTTCTTT.

The chain has TRBV3-1 (or the pseudogene TRBV3-2) and TRBJ1-2; TRBD1 might be the D (6 bases). V shed 0 bases and J shed 5 bases, with 13 bases lying between them. The CDR3 has 15 residues. Germline values: CDR1 LGHDT, CDR2 YNNKEL (reference sequence). CDR3 loop: CASSQDGGLSYGYTF. The CDR3 DNA reads as TGTGCCAGCAGCCAAGATGGGGGCCTTTCGTATGGCTACACCTTC.

This clone was seen only once. V is TRBV3-1 (or the pseudogene TRBV3-2) and J is TRBJ2-7; no firm D call. V was trimmed by 0 bases and J by 1 base, leaving 10 bases between them. Germline-derived CDR1 and CDR2 are LGHDT and YNNKEL (reference sequence). CDR3 length equals 15 residues. CDR3 sequence (DNA): TGTGCCAGCAGCCAAGATGCGTACTCATCCTACGAGCAGTACTTC. Translating gives CASSQDAYSSYEQYF.

V and J are TRBV28 and TRBJ1-1; TRBD1 agrees at 7 bases. This CDR3 contains 15 residues. V lost 2 bases, J lost 1 base, and 4 bases stayed unmatched. Germline CDR1 reads MDHEN; CDR2 reads SYDVKM. CDR3 bases: TGTGCCAGCAGTTTAGTCGGGACAGCGAACACTGAAGCTTTCTTT. Translating gives CASSLVGTANTEAFF.